This T cell receptor (beta chain) was sequenced for a study of blood T cell repertoires in COVID-19 (dated by TCRdb to the early 2020s). Looking at the study overall: The collaborator samples originated in the United States, Italy and Spain and spanned the acute and convalescent phases of COVID-19. The samples were drawn from the first 160 participants of the ongoing ImmuneRACE study and from 1,254 subjects provided by 6 global collaborators. Deeply sampled blood TCRbeta repertoires from subjects exposed to, actively infected with, or recovered from COVID-19 were included in the dataset. A de-identified subject ID, COVID-19 status, age in years and sex were almost always included in the sample metadata. The prospective study material was composed of cDNA or gDNA derived from T cells, B-cell-depleted T cells, or PBMCs. A freely available public database, intended as a resource for researchers studying the immune response to SARS-CoV-2, is where the repertoires were released. Where available, HLA class I and class II types were taken from metadata supplied by the sample provider and were not determined by assay-based typing. The paper as a whole reports these results and caveats: How much clinical and demographic metadata was included differed by source and by participant, and the metadata was provided uncurated.

Trimming costs V 5 bases and J 5 bases, and their ends lie 15 bases apart. Looking up the germline V gene yields CDR1 ENHRY and CDR2 SYGVKD. The CDR3, cysteine through phenylalanine, is 14 amino acids long. The DNA shown is the 42-base CDR3, in frame from base 1. The immunoSEQ Assay, a bias-controlled multiplex PCR, was used to amplify TCRbeta CDR3 regions from genomic DNA. Per the authors' processing: The number of nucleated cells in each sample was estimated by amplification of reference gene primers within the assay. To quantify the absolute abundance of each unique TCRbeta CDR3 rearrangement, sequence reads were collapsed and filtered. For each sample, productive Simpson clonality was calculated as the square root of Simpson's diversity index over productive rearrangements. TCRdb provides this immuneACCESS table in a form limited to in-frame rearrangements. Some clones are lacking; in checked studies, under half of them reflect an unresolved V gene, and why the rest are absent is not known. The V and J calls and clone size are taken from that table; D and trimming were inferred from the DNA. The sample table lists 95,000 to 150,000 clones, roughly 84% of them with a count of one. 3.9% of the sample lies in the top ten.

Participants in the prospective study were aged roughly 18 to 90 years, lived in 20 to 25 United States geographic areas, and enrolled through a virtual design. In the prospective study, cohorts were assigned on the basis of participant-reported clinical history obtained from a screening survey and a study questionnaire. Recovered participants in ImmuneRACE Cohort 3 were defined as having two consecutive negative NP/OP PCR tests, clearance from a healthcare professional, or resolution of symptoms. In the prospective study, whole blood, serum and a nasopharyngeal or oropharyngeal swab were collected from each participant by mobile phlebotomists. Prospective study participants could optionally give additional blood draws and questionnaires over a roughly 2-month period. Blood samples from the prospective study were shipped frozen or at room temperature prior to DNA extraction. Notes on this clone: Its antigen remains undetermined. The input lacks base qualities; no much larger clone sits a single base away.

This TCR was sampled from a woman in her 30s who had recovered from COVID-19. The sample consisted of PBMCs or T cells enriched from blood (not recorded which). The chain employs TRBV10-3 and TRBJ1-2; matching of 6 bases hints at TRBD1 as the D gene. The DNA sequence reads TGTGCCATCAGTCAGAGCACAGGGTCTTATGGCTACACCTTC. This codes for CAISQSTGSYGYTF.